The clone carrying this T cell receptor beta chain has ten or more counts. Its antigen is unknown. This sample was included in a study of CD8+CD57+ T cells in acquired aplastic anemia. Investigators profiled TCR beta VDJ and CDR3 from genomic DNA template. TCRdb reanalysed the reads using MiXCR and keeps one entry per CDR3 protein. Of around 200,000 distinct CDR3 sequences detected, about 44% appear once; the ten largest clones hold around 13%. In patients chosen for sequencing, flow cytometry had shown CD8+CD57+ cell expansion. There were no patients without severe acquired aplastic anemia. The CDR3 is made up of 15 amino acids. Looked up from germline, CDR1 is SNHLY and CDR2 is FYNNEI. Unmatched junction bases numbered 10, after V lost 10 bases and J lost 2 bases. Study-wide points: The CD8+ Simpson's diversity of patients and controls was not significantly different. Sharing between patients and controls was observed for around 30 CD8+ CDR3 sequences.

The source is a human donor with aplastic anemia. The V call is TRBV2, the J call TRBJ2-3, with 9 nucleotides matching TRBD1. Sequencing was carried out using sorted CD4+, CD8+, or CD8+CD57+ T cells (not recorded which) from PBMCs. CDR3 sequence: CAILQRTGATDTQYF. The CDR3 DNA reads TGTGCCATCTTGCAGAGGACAGGGGCCACAGATACGCAGTATTTT.